This T cell receptor beta chain was captured by sequencing in a study of shared clonotypes between healthy human individuals. The CDR3 length is 15 residues. Germline assignment: CDR1 MNHEY and CDR2 SMNVEV (reference sequence). V lost 6 bases and J lost 6, with 19 bases in between. Profiling relied on immunoSEQ multiplex PCR, and the TCRdb table lists in-frame clones only, not all of them. The sample records roughly 2.1 million clones, 93% being singletons. Naivety among CD8 cells was defined by CD45RO negativity and positive CCR7 selection, thereby excluding terminally differentiated effector memory CD45RA+ cells.

Sequencing used naive CD8+ T cells from PBMCs. The sequence was collected from a man younger than 35 in good health. Some clones in this sample may be carry-over from other donors' samples. The rearrangement links TRBV27 to TRBJ2-3; D tentatively reads TRBD1 or TRBD2 (5 bases each). The CDR3 protein is CASSLVGVLTDTQYF. CDR3 DNA sequence: TGTGCCAGCAGCCTAGTGGGGGTCCTAACGGATACGCAGTATTTT.